Below, 21 T cell receptor beta chains from the same sample are listed, as sequenced in a study of blood T cell repertoires in COVID-19. Generated by immunoSEQ multiplex PCR, the TCRdb table keeps only in-frame clones and is missing some. The sample holds under 450,000 clones; around 84% are singletons and the top ten take more than 0.95%. The specimen was peripheral blood. Every receptor here comes from a human donor with acute or convalescent COVID-19. The donor label of this sample is uncertain.

The rearrangement joins TRBV28 to TRBJ2-3; 9 nucleotides line up with TRBD2. The germline V gene encodes CDR1 MDHEN and CDR2 SYDVKM. J lost 4 bases, V lost 5 bases, and 10 bases had no gene match. The CDR3 has 16 residues. In DNA form, the CDR3 reads TGTGCCAGCAGTCCTCGGGGTAGCGGGGGCGCAGATACGCAGTATTTT. Protein sequence: CASSPRGSGGADTQYF.

The CDR3 here is CASSYRGVHQPQHF. CDR3 in DNA: TGTGCCAGCAGTTATCGGGGGGTACACCAGCCCCAGCATTTT. The chain employs TRBV6-2 or TRBV6-3 and TRBJ1-5; tentative D call: TRBD1 (5 bases). The CDR3 is 14 amino acids. V was trimmed by 3 bases and J by 7 bases, leaving 13 bases between them. Looked up from germline, CDR1 is MNHEY and CDR2 is SVGEGT.

This sequence joins TRBV6-1 and TRBJ2-2; D is unclear. The CDR3 spans 18 residues. The V end lost 0 bases, the J end lost 5 bases, and 19 bases lay between the germline ends. The germline V gene encodes CDR1 MNHNS and CDR2 SASEGT. CDR3 nucleotides: TGTGCCAGCAGTGAAGCGCTTCGTAGCCTTGGAACGACCGGGGAGCTGTTTTTT. It encodes CASSEALRSLGTTGELFF.

The CDR3 DNA sequence: TGTGCCAGCAGACCCAGACAGGGCTCCTATAATTCACCCCTCCACTTT. Amino acid sequence: CASRPRQGSYNSPLHF. V usage is TRBV2 and J usage is TRBJ1-6, with 7 bases aligning to TRBD1. The CDR3 is 16 residues long. With V trimmed by 6 bases and J by 0 bases, 5 bases remained unmatched. Germline assignment: CDR1 SNHLY and CDR2 FYNNEI.

The CDR3 is CASGPGTGRMNTEAFF. CDR3 nucleotides: TGTGCCAGCGGGCCCGGGACCGGGAGAATGAACACTGAAGCTTTCTTT. This chain uses TRBV6-4 with TRBJ1-1, with D tentatively TRBD1 (5 bases). CDR1 MRHNA and CDR2 SNTAGT come from the germline V gene. CDR3 length: 16 residues. Trimming shortened V by 8 bases and J by 0 bases, and 19 bases separated the two germline ends.

The chain carries TRBV3-1 (or the pseudogene TRBV3-2) and TRBJ1-6, with a weak D call TRBD1 (5 bases). The CDR3 runs 15 residues. Germline CDR1 LGHDT, CDR2 YNNKEL (reference sequence). V dropped 2 bases and J dropped 8 bases, with 13 bases sitting between them. CDR3 nucleotides: TGTGCCAGCAGCCAAAACTCCAGGGTTCATTCACCCCTCCACTTT. This codes for CASSQNSRVHSPLHF.

The CDR3 is CASSAGRYEQYF. CDR3 coding DNA: TGTGCCAGTAGTGCCGGGAGATACGAGCAGTACTTC. The chain employs TRBV19 and TRBJ2-7; maybe TRBD2 (6 bases). Trimming pared 5 bases from V and 4 bases from J, leaving 9 bases between. This CDR3 spans 12 amino acids. The germline V gene encodes CDR1 LNHDA and CDR2 SQIVND (reference sequence). The full variable domain, rest sourced from reference TRBV19 and TRBJ2-7, is DGGITQSPKYLFRKEGQNVTLSCEQNLNHDAMYWYRQDPGQGLRLIYYSQIVNDFQKGDIAEGYSVSREKKESFPLTVTSAQKNPTAFYLCASSAGRYEQYFGPGTRLTVT.

The chain carries TRBV18 and TRBJ2-7; 11 nucleotides agree with TRBD2. Losses at the gene ends were 4 bases for V and 0 bases for J; bases not matched to a gene: 2. Germline V CDR1 and CDR2: KGHSH, LQKENI. The CDR3 covers 15 residues. The CDR3 protein is CASSRTSGSSYEQYF. The CDR3 nucleotides read TGTGCCAGCTCACGTACTAGCGGGAGCTCCTACGAGCAGTACTTC.

J is TRBJ1-2 and V is TRBV15; D is possibly TRBD1 (5 bases). CDR3 size: 14 residues. V was trimmed by 0 bases and J by 4 bases, leaving 9 bases between them. Germline lookup yields CDR1 LNHNV and CDR2 YYDKDF (reference sequence). The DNA of the CDR3 is TGTGCCACCAGCAGAGATCGGCAGGGCTATGGCTACACCTTC. Amino acid sequence: CATSRDRQGYGYTF.

The chain carries TRBV2 and TRBJ2-1; weak D call: TRBD1 (6 bases). V was cut by 4 bases and J by 4 bases, with 17 bases left in between. Looked up from germline, CDR1 is SNHLY and CDR2 is FYNNEI. This CDR3 is 16 amino acids long. In DNA form, the CDR3 reads TGTGCCAGCAGTGCGGTTGGGGGCCGGATTTACAATGAGCAGTTCTTC. It codes for CASSAVGGRIYNEQFF. Supplemented by reference TRBV2 and TRBJ2-1, the full variable domain reads EPEVTQTPSHQVTQMGQEVILRCVPISNHLYFYWYRQILGQKVEFLVSFYNNEISEKSEIFDDQFSVERPDGSNFTLKIRSTKLEDSAMYFCASSAVGGRIYNEQFFGPGTRLTVL.

The chain joins TRBV7-9 to TRBJ2-5; 7 nucleotides align to TRBD2. V lost 5 bases to trimming and J lost 5 bases; unmatched junction nucleotides: 11. The CDR3 has 15 residues. Germline V gene data show CDR1 as SEHNR and CDR2 as FQNEAQ (reference sequence). CDR3 sequence reads: CASSPLGGSAETQYF. The CDR3 DNA follows: TGTGCCAGCAGCCCCCTAGGCGGGAGTGCGGAGACCCAGTACTTC.

The chain links TRBV3-1 (or the pseudogene TRBV3-2) to TRBJ1-2, with TRBD1 matching over 7 bases. The CDR3 spans 15 residues. Germline values: CDR1 LGHDT, CDR2 YNNKEL (reference sequence). The V and J ends lost 4 bases and 6 bases, in that order; junction bases with no gene match: 11. The CDR3 nucleotides read TGTGCCAGCAGCCGTAATACAGGGGTTGGAGATGGCTACACCTTC. Residues: CASSRNTGVGDGYTF.

V is TRBV6-4 and J is TRBJ2-3; 10 nucleotides match TRBD2. Per the germline V gene, CDR1 is MRHNA and CDR2 is SNTAGT. The J segment lost 1 base and the V segment lost 2 bases, leaving 0 bases of the junction unmatched. The CDR3 extends over 15 amino acids. CDR3 coding DNA: TGTGCCAGCAGTGACCTAGCGGGAGGCACAGATACGCAGTATTTT. Its translation is CASSDLAGGTDTQYF.

The rearrangement uses TRBV5-8 and TRBJ2-7, with D perhaps matching TRBD1 (5 bases). From germline, CDR1 is SGHTS and CDR2 YDEGEE. V gave up 1 base and J gave up 1 base, with 9 bases separating them. This CDR3 contains 14 residues. This CDR3 is CASSLKDTSYEQYF. For the CDR3, the DNA is TGTGCCAGCAGCTTGAAGGACACGTCCTACGAGCAGTACTTC.

The rearrangement uses TRBV27 and TRBJ1-2; 7 bases are shared with TRBD1. Germline trimming cut 2 bases from V and 4 bases from J; bases unmatched to any gene: 7. Germline values: CDR1 MNHEY, CDR2 SMNVEV (reference sequence). CDR3 length equals 15 residues. In DNA, the CDR3 is TGTGCCAGCAGTTTACGGGCAGGGGGTGCCTATGGCTACACCTTC. Encoded protein: CASSLRAGGAYGYTF.

The sample holds a few counts of this clone. The V gene is TRBV5-1, the J gene TRBJ2-3; 10 bases fit TRBD2. V lost 4 bases and J lost 5; bases outside the gene matches: 10. Germline V lookup: CDR1 SGHRS, CDR2 YFSETQ. The CDR3 length is 16 residues. The CDR3: CASSGGASGGGDTQYF. The CDR3 nucleotides are TGCGCCAGCAGCGGCGGGGCTAGCGGGGGTGGAGATACGCAGTATTTT.

This chain uses TRBV6-6 with TRBJ1-1; 8 bases are shared with TRBD1. Germline V gene lookup returns CDR1 MNHNY and CDR2 SVGAGI (reference sequence). The CDR3 sequence is 13 residues long. V gave up 6 bases and J gave up 3 bases; unmatched junction bases: 3. The DNA of the CDR3 is TGTGCCAGCAGCCGGACAGGGTACACTGAAGCTTTCTTT. This sequence encodes CASSRTGYTEAFF.

The chain is built from TRBV7-9 and TRBJ2-7, with D uncertain. V was pared by 5 bases and J by 6 bases, with 8 bases between. CDR1 is SEHNR and CDR2 is FQNEAQ in the germline V gene (reference sequence). The CDR3 totals 11 residues. CDR3 protein: CASSQSGEQYF. CDR3 in DNA: TGTGCCAGCAGCCAATCGGGCGAGCAGTACTTC.

V gene TRBV21-1 combines with J gene TRBJ2-7; the table's D call, TRBD2, has no DNA check behind it. TRBV21-1 is a listed pseudogene. CDR3 length: 12 amino acids. The CDR3 sequence: CASRRREYEQYF. As DNA, the CDR3 is TGTGCCAGCAGACGGAGAGAATACGAGCAGTACTTC.

This clone was observed a handful of times. This chain connects TRBV19 to TRBJ1-5; 8 bases match TRBD1. This CDR3 contains 15 residues. CDR1 and CDR2 from the germline V gene are LNHDA and SQIVND (reference sequence). J was trimmed by 7 bases and V by 4 bases; bases with no gene match: 9. CDR3 region: CASSNSQGANQPQHF. The CDR3 DNA reads as TGTGCCAGTAGTAATAGTCAGGGGGCAAACCAGCCCCAGCATTTT.

The table lists this clone with many counts. The genes are TRBV25-1 and TRBJ1-6, with D possibly being TRBD1 (5 bases). Trimming removed 6 bases at V and 7 bases at J, with 10 bases between. CDR3 size: 13 residues. Germline CDR1 is MGHDK and CDR2 is SYGVNS. CDR3 DNA sequence: TGTGCCAGCAGGGGGCTAGGGAATTCACCCCTCCACTTT. It codes for CASRGLGNSPLHF. The full variable domain, rest sourced from reference TRBV25-1 and TRBJ1-6, is EADIYQTPRYLVIGTGKKITLECSQTMGHDKMYWYQQDPGMELHLIHYSYGVNSTEKGDLSSESTVSRIRTEHFPLTLESARPSHTSQYLCASRGLGNSPLHFGNGTRLTVT.